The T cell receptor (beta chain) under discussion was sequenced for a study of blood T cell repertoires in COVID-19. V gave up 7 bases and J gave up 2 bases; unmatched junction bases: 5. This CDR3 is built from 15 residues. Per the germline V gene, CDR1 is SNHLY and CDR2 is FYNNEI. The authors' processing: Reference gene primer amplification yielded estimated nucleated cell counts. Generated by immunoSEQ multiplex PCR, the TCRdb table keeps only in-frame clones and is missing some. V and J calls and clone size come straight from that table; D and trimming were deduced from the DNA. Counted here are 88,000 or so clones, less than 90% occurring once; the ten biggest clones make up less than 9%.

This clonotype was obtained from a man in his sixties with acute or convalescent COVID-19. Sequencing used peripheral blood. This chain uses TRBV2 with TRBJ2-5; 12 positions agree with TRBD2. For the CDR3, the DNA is TGTGCCAGCACACAACTAGCGGGGGGACAAGAGACCCAGTACTTC. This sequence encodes CASTQLAGGQETQYF.